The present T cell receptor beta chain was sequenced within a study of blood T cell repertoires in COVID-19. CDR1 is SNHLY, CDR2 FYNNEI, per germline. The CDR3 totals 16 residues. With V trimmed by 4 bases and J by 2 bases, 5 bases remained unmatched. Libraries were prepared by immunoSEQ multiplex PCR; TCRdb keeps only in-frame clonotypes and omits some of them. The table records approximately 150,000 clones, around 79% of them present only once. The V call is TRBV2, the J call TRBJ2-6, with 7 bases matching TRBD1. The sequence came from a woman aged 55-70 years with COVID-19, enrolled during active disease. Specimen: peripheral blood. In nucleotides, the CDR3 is TGTGCCAGCAGTGGGTGGACAGGTGCTGGGGCCAACGTCCTGACTTTC. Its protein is CASSGWTGAGANVLTF.